This is a list of T cell receptor beta chains from one sample in a study of regulatory T cells in long-lasting Graves disease. One entry per CDR3 protein, called by TCRdb with MiXCR from the multiplex PCR reads. The sample records a few hundred thousand distinct CDR3 sequences, 15% being singletons. These records were also assigned to another study, of T cells in Graves' hyperthyroidism and ophthalmopathy.

The source material was peripheral blood mononuclear cells (PBMCs), sampled at new diagnosis, from a patient treated with antithyroid drugs. The source of these receptors is a woman in her forties with Graves disease. CDR3s include the opening cysteine and the closing phenylalanine or tryptophan. D genes are given only for firm matches. A row's size may be missing; if present it is once, few, many or a size class.

v_gene,j_gene,d_gene,abundance,CDR3aa,CDR3nt
TRBV6-2/TRBV6-3,TRBJ2-1,.,many,CASSEQPDLQFF,TGTGCCAGCAGTGAACAGCCCGATTTGCAGTTCTTC
TRBV24-1,TRBJ2-7,.,few,CATSEGSYEQYF,TGTGCCACCAGTGAAGGATCCTACGAGCAGTACTTC
TRBV12-3/TRBV12-4,TRBJ2-3,.,many,CASSTGISDTQYF,TGTGCCAGCAGCACCGGGATTTCAGATACGCAGTATTTT
TRBV2,TRBJ1-1,.,many,CASTKFVGSRGLNTEAFF,TGTGCCAGCACCAAATTTGTGGGGTCAAGAGGTCTGAACACTGAAGCTTTCTTT
TRBV30,TRBJ2-7,.,many,CAWSGDQTYEQYF,TGTGCCTGGAGTGGGGACCAGACCTACGAGCAGTACTTC
TRBV4-1,TRBJ1-2,.,.,CASSIRRDYYGYTF,TGCGCCAGCAGCATACGCAGGGATTACTATGGCTACACCTTC
TRBV10-3,TRBJ2-7,.,many,CATDLTREQYF,TGTGCCACCGATCTTACGAGGGAGCAGTACTTC
TRBV7-8,TRBJ1-4,.,few,CASSFGRITTNEKLFF,TGTGCCAGCAGCTTCGGGAGAATCACAACTAATGAAAAACTGTTTTTT
TRBV27,TRBJ1-2,TRBD1,.,CASSFTGTQGGDYGYTF,TGTGCCAGCAGTTTTACGGGGACTCAGGGGGGGGACTATGGCTACACCTTC
TRBV7-2,TRBJ2-1,TRBD2,.,CASSSLAGGSYNEQFF,TGTGCCAGCAGCTCACTAGCGGGAGGGTCCTACAATGAGCAGTTCTTC
TRBV18,TRBJ2-7,.,few,CASSPSGIRTPSSYEQYF,TGTGCCAGCTCACCCTCTGGAATCCGTACCCCGAGTTCCTACGAGCAGTACTTC
TRBV28,TRBJ2-1,TRBD1,.,CASRIEQGANYNEQFF,TGTGCCAGCAGGATAGAACAGGGGGCTAATTACAATGAGCAGTTCTTC
TRBV19,TRBJ2-2,TRBD1,many,CASNGQGATGELFF,TGTGCCAGCAACGGACAGGGGGCGACCGGGGAGCTGTTTTTT
TRBV2,TRBJ2-5,TRBD2,.,CASSIPSGSYSGTQYF,TGTGCCAGCAGCATCCCTAGCGGGAGTTATTCTGGGACCCAGTACTTC
TRBV9,TRBJ2-7,TRBD2,.,CASSERDYAIYGQYF,TGTGCCAGCAGCGAACGGGACTACGCCATCTATGGGCAGTACTTC
TRBV5-1,TRBJ2-7,TRBD1,many,CASSLTGAANEQYF,TGCGCCAGCAGCTTGACAGGGGCGGCAAACGAGCAGTACTTC
TRBV11-2,TRBJ1-2,.,many,CASSFTPNYGYTF,TGTGCCAGCAGCTTTACCCCTAACTATGGCTACACCTTC
TRBV11-3,TRBJ2-4,.,many,CASSLVRSENIQYF,TGTGCCAGCAGCTTAGTTCGCAGCGAAAACATTCAGTACTTC
TRBV19,TRBJ2-3,TRBD1,many,CASRDRGNTDTQYF,TGTGCCAGTAGGGACAGGGGAAACACAGATACGCAGTATTTT
TRBV27,TRBJ1-2,.,many,CASSLEGRNGYTF,TGTGCCAGCAGTTTAGAGGGTAGGAATGGCTACACCTTC
TRBV27,TRBJ2-2,TRBD2,many,CASSLWLAGGPTGGELFF,TGTGCCAGCAGTTTATGGCTAGCGGGAGGGCCAACAGGCGGGGAGCTGTTTTTT
TRBV20-1,TRBJ1-2,.,few,CSARDPSRWSNYGYTF,TGCAGTGCTAGAGACCCCTCTCGGTGGTCTAACTATGGCTACACCTTC
TRBV4-1,TRBJ2-1,.,.,CASSQVPGADNEQFF,TGCGCCAGCAGCCAAGTCCCAGGGGCAGACAATGAGCAGTTCTTC
TRBV12-3/TRBV12-4,TRBJ2-3,TRBD1,many,CASSMTGLDTQYF,TGTGCCAGCAGCATGACAGGGCTAGATACGCAGTATTTT
TRBV18,TRBJ1-4,TRBD1,.,CASSPNRGGKLFF,TGTGCCAGCTCACCAAACAGGGGAGGAAAACTGTTTTTT
TRBV4-3,TRBJ1-1,.,.,CASSQDYRRGREEAFF,TGCGCCAGCAGCCAAGATTACCGCCGTGGCAGGGAAGAAGCTTTCTTT
TRBV27,TRBJ2-2,.,many,CASSQIRGSGELFF,TGTGCCAGCAGTCAAATCCGGGGGTCCGGGGAGCTGTTTTTT
TRBV7-9,TRBJ2-7,TRBD2,few,CASRLAGGLYEQYF,TGTGCCAGCAGACTAGCGGGGGGACTCTACGAGCAGTACTTC
TRBV2,TRBJ1-2,.,many,CASSWDGNYGYTF,TGTGCCAGCAGCTGGGACGGGAACTATGGCTACACCTTC
TRBV29-1,TRBJ2-1,TRBD2,few,CSVSPLPGGPYNEQFF,TGCAGCGTTAGTCCTCTTCCGGGGGGGCCCTACAATGAGCAGTTCTTC
TRBV11-3,TRBJ1-2,TRBD1,many,CASSLGDRFYGYTF,TGTGCCAGCAGTCTAGGGGACAGGTTCTATGGCTACACCTTC
TRBV5-5,TRBJ2-2,.,few,CASSPTGEVGELFF,TGTGCCAGCAGCCCTACAGGGGAGGTCGGGGAGCTGTTTTTT
TRBV20-1,TRBJ1-1,.,many,CSARGGGNTEAFF,TGCAGTGCTAGAGGGGGGGGAAACACTGAAGCTTTCTTT
TRBV27,TRBJ1-6,.,many,CASSFAPGDGEIPLHF,TGTGCCAGCAGTTTCGCCCCGGGGGACGGGGAAATCCCCCTCCACTTT
TRBV3-1,TRBJ2-1,.,few,CASSHSSGTRNEQFF,TGTGCCAGCAGCCACAGTTCGGGCACAAGAAATGAGCAGTTCTTC
TRBV9,TRBJ2-7,TRBD2,.,CASSVGRTSRNTRYEQYF,TGTGCCAGCAGCGTAGGAAGGACTAGCAGGAACACGAGATACGAGCAGTACTTC
TRBV20-1,TRBJ1-6,.,.,CSARDRDKGINNSPLHF,TGCAGTGCTAGAGATAGGGATAAGGGTATCAATAATTCACCCCTCCACTTT